This entry lists 18 T cell receptor beta chains sequenced from one sample in a study of blood T cell repertoires in COVID-19. Measured with immunoSEQ multiplex PCR; TCRdb has only the in-frame clones, and not every one. The sample lists about 360,000 clones; about 80% were seen once. Sequenced material: peripheral blood. The receptors derive from a human donor with acute or convalescent COVID-19. The donor label of this sample is uncertain.

This clone was detected a few times. The CDR3 nucleotides read TGTGCCAGCAGCTTAGGACAGGTTACGGACGAGCAGTACTTC. It is translated as CASSLGQVTDEQYF. This chain uses TRBV7-9 with TRBJ2-7; perhaps TRBD1 as D (6 bases). Trimming removed 1 base from V and 5 bases from J, with 12 bases in between. CDR3 length: 14 residues. Germline V gene data show CDR1 as SEHNR and CDR2 as FQNEAQ (reference sequence).

The V and J genes are TRBV2 and TRBJ1-6, with D possibly matching TRBD1 (5 bases). CDR1 is SNHLY and CDR2 is FYNNEI in the germline V gene. The CDR3 covers 15 residues. Trimming shortened V by 4 bases and J by 10 bases, and 17 bases separated the two germline ends. The chain's CDR3 is CASSGKGRVKSPLHF. The CDR3 nucleotides are TGTGCCAGCAGTGGCAAGGGGCGCGTTAAGTCACCCCTCCACTTT.

This sequence joins TRBV24-1 and TRBJ2-3, with 13 bases identical to TRBD2. Per the germline V gene, CDR1 is KGHDR and CDR2 is SFDVKD. The CDR3 spans 17 residues. The J segment lost 6 bases and the V segment lost 4 bases, leaving 9 bases of the junction unmatched. CDR3 region: CATSDPKLAGGRDTQYF. For the CDR3, the DNA is TGTGCCACCAGTGACCCCAAACTAGCGGGGGGGCGGGATACGCAGTATTTT.

V gene TRBV27 combines with J gene TRBJ1-5, with D possibly being TRBD1 (5 bases). V dropped 6 bases and J dropped 5 bases, with 11 bases sitting between them. From germline, CDR1 is MNHEY and CDR2 SMNVEV (reference sequence). The CDR3 is 13 residues long. The CDR3 loop is CASRAGFHQPQHF. The CDR3 DNA is TGTGCCAGCAGGGCAGGGTTTCATCAGCCCCAGCATTTT.

The chain couples TRBV19 to TRBJ1-5; a weak D match, TRBD1 (5 bases). CDR1 is LNHDA, CDR2 SQIVND, per germline (reference sequence). Trimming removed 6 bases from V and 1 base from J, with 13 bases in between. There are 15 residues in the CDR3. The CDR3, as DNA: TGTGCCAGTAGGGGGGGTCGACAGAGCAATCAGCCCCAGCATTTT. It specifies CASRGGRQSNQPQHF.

The V gene is TRBV12-3 or TRBV12-4, the J gene TRBJ1-1, with D possibly TRBD1 on 5 matching bases. This CDR3 contains 13 residues. V lost 5 bases and J lost 4, with 11 bases in between. The CDR3 spells CASSLQALTEAFF. Written as DNA, the CDR3 is TGTGCCAGCAGTCTACAGGCGCTCACTGAAGCTTTCTTT.

The chain employs TRBV28 and TRBJ2-3; 7 bases map to TRBD2. The germline CDR1 and CDR2 sequences are MDHEN and SYDVKM. This CDR3 is built from 13 residues. Trimming took 2 bases from V and 8 from J; bases not matched to a gene: 4. The CDR3 sequence is CASSLRGEFTQYF. CDR3 DNA sequence: TGTGCCAGCAGTTTACGGGGGGAGTTTACGCAGTATTTT. Together with reference TRBV28 and TRBJ2-3, the CDR3 gives the full variable domain: DVKVTQSSRYLVKRTGEKVFLECVQDMDHENMFWYRQDPGLGLRLIYFSYDVKMKEKGDIPEGYSVSREKKERFSLILESASTNQTSMYLCASSLRGEFTQYFGPGTRLTVL.

The chain is built from TRBV19 and TRBJ1-6, with 7 bases that match TRBD1. J gave up 13 bases and V 6 bases, and 9 bases lay outside the gene matches. The CDR3 extends over 13 amino acids. Germline V CDR1 and CDR2: LNHDA, SQIVND (reference sequence). Written as DNA, the CDR3 is TGTGCCAGTAGGGACAGGAAGATTAACCCCCTCCACTTT. Amino acid sequence: CASRDRKINPLHF.

The genes are TRBV5-1 and TRBJ2-7; 7 positions agree with TRBD1. V gave up 1 base and J gave up 0 bases; unmatched junction bases: 13. Looked up from germline, CDR1 is SGHRS and CDR2 is YFSETQ. The CDR3 runs 18 residues. This CDR3 reads CASSLFGDDRVRSYEQYF. The CDR3 bases are TGCGCCAGCAGCTTGTTCGGGGATGACAGGGTTCGCTCCTACGAGCAGTACTTC.

The chain combines TRBV3-1 (or the pseudogene TRBV3-2) with TRBJ2-7, with TRBD2 matching 9 bases. Germline CDR1 and CDR2: LGHDT and YNNKEL (reference sequence). The J segment lost 6 bases and the V segment lost 1 base, leaving 10 bases of the junction unmatched. The CDR3 consists of 16 residues. Here the CDR3 reads CASSQGKAGGKGEQYF. Written as DNA, the CDR3 is TGTGCCAGCAGCCAAGGGAAGGCGGGAGGGAAAGGCGAGCAGTACTTC.

The chain recombines TRBV18 with TRBJ2-1, with 15 bases that match TRBD2. With 2 bases clipped from V and 4 bases from J, the junction kept 6 bases outside the gene matches. This CDR3 is 18 amino acids long. Germline lookup yields CDR1 KGHSH and CDR2 LQKENI. The CDR3: CASSPEGLAGGRYNEQFF. CDR3 nucleotides: TGTGCCAGCTCACCAGAAGGACTAGCGGGGGGGCGATACAATGAGCAGTTCTTC.

CDR3 DNA: TGCGCCAGCAGTCAATTCTGGGACAGTAGTCATGAAAAACTGTTTTTT. Its translation is CASSQFWDSSHEKLFF. The chain joins TRBV23-1 to TRBJ1-4, with TRBD1 matching over 7 bases. TRBV23-1 is filed as an ORF, its function uncertain. The CDR3 loop spans 16 amino acids. V dropped 1 base and J dropped 6; count of bases not matched to a gene: 8.

Notes on this clone: Other DNA sequences within the sample encode an identical CDR3. The chain recombines TRBV5-1 with TRBJ1-1; D gene unclear. CDR3 size: 13 residues. Trimming stripped 1 base from V and 6 bases from J, with 10 bases between. Germline V gene data show CDR1 as SGHRS and CDR2 as YFSETQ. CDR3 bases: TGCGCCAGCAGCTTGATTGGTGGAGCTGAAGCTTTCTTT. Protein product: CASSLIGGAEAFF.

This chain uses TRBV6-2 or TRBV6-3 with TRBJ2-7; TRBD1 is a possible D gene (6 bases). CDR1 is MNHEY, CDR2 SVGEGT, per germline. With 4 bases removed from V and 4 bases from J, the gap between germline ends came to 8 bases. The CDR3 length is 12 residues. The CDR3: CASSWTAYEQYF. As DNA, the CDR3 is TGTGCCAGCAGTTGGACAGCTTACGAGCAGTACTTC.

The chain carries TRBV5-4 and TRBJ2-7, with 8 bases lining up with TRBD2. The V gene's germline CDR1 is SGHNT and CDR2 YYREEE (reference sequence). V shed 5 bases, J shed 6 bases, and the junction held 7 bases outside the gene matches. This CDR3 has 13 residues. The CDR3 region is CASRPGGKGEQYF. As DNA, the CDR3 is TGTGCCAGCAGGCCGGGGGGGAAGGGCGAGCAGTACTTC.

The rearrangement joins TRBV30 to TRBJ1-3, with D possibly matching TRBD1 (5 bases). This CDR3 comprises 14 residues. The germline V gene encodes CDR1 GTSNPN and CDR2 SVGIG (reference sequence). Trimming removed 6 bases at V and 6 bases at J, with 18 bases between. CDR3: CACNPREGTNTIYF. CDR3 bases: TGTGCCTGTAACCCTCGGGAGGGGACAAACACCATATATTTT.

The chain carries TRBV28 and TRBJ1-6, with a possible D match to TRBD1 (5 bases). The CDR3 runs to 13 residues. V was shortened by 5 bases and J by 10 bases, with 12 bases between the two germline ends. CDR1 is MDHEN and CDR2 is SYDVKM in the germline V gene. In DNA, the CDR3 is TGTGCCAGCAGTCCTGACAGAGTGTCACCCCTCCACTTT. Amino acids: CASSPDRVSPLHF.

The rearrangement joins TRBV18 to TRBJ1-6; a possible D gene is TRBD1 (5 bases). CDR3 length: 15 residues. V lost 1 base to trimming and J lost 7 bases, with 11 bases between them. Germline loops: CDR1 KGHSH, CDR2 LQKENI. This CDR3 is CASSPRSQENSPLHF. CDR3 nucleotides: TGTGCCAGCTCACCACGGTCACAGGAGAATTCACCCCTCCACTTT.